This T cell receptor (beta chain) was sequenced for a study of beta chain features in type 1 diabetes. Study results and limitations: TCRB CDR3s from Type 1 diabetes patients were moderately but significantly shorter in all four CD4+ subsets.

Every isolated RNA sample was fully reverse transcribed, so sequencing captured expressed TCRB transcripts. The repertoire was sequenced with immunoSEQ multiplex PCR; TCRdb's copy has only in-frame clones and lacks some. The sample has nearly 700,000 clones; 10% to 15% are singletons. Points on this clone: Its antigen is unidentified.

This receptor was obtained from a man between 18 and 35 years old with type 1 diabetes. The sample comprised naive CD4+ T cells from blood.

CDR3 sequence reads: CASSQGLGRNQPQHF. CDR3 DNA: TGCGCCAGCAGCCAAGGGCTAGGGAGGAATCAGCCCCAGCATTTT. The chain has TRBV4-1 and TRBJ1-5; no clear D gene. CDR1 and CDR2 from the germline V gene are MGHRA and YSYEKL. There are 15 residues in the CDR3. The germline V and J ends were trimmed by 1 base and 4 bases, with 11 bases remaining between them.